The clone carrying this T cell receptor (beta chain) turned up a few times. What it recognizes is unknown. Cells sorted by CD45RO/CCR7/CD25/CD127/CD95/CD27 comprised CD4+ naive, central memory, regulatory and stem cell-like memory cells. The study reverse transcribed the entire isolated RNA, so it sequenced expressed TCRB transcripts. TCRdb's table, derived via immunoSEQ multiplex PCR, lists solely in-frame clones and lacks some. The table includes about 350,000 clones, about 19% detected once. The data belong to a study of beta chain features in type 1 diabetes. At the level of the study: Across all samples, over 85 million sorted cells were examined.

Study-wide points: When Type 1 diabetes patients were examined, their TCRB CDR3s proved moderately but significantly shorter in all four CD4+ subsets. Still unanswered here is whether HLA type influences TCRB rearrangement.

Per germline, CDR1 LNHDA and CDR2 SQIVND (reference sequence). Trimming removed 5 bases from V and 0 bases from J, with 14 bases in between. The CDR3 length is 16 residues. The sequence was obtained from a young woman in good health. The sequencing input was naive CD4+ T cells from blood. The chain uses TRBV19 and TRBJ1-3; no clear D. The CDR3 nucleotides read TGTGCCAGTAGTCCCCAACGGGAGAGCTCTGGAAACACCATATATTTT. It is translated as CASSPQRESSGNTIYF.